This passage covers 8 T cell receptor beta chains from one sample sequenced in a study of metastatic and nonmetastatic thyroid tumors. Prior to thyroid surgery, none of the patients had received any treatment. TCRdb re-analyzed the PCR reads using MiXCR. Among around 20,000 clones listed, roughly 25% were seen once. The specimen sequenced was tumor tissue. The receptor set was obtained from a female donor with papillary thyroid cancer or a benign thyroid nodule (not recorded which). Some clones in this sample may be carry-over from other donors' samples.

This clone was observed a few times. This chain uses TRBV7-2 with TRBJ1-1; D is uncertain. Trimming cost V 6 bases and J 6 bases, with 11 bases left between them. The CDR3 is made up of 12 amino acids. In germline, CDR1 is SGHTA, CDR2 FQGNSA. CDR3 bases: TGTGCCAGCAGTCCAAGCGGGTCTGAAGCTTTCTTT. Its translation is CASSPSGSEAFF.

This clone has a count of ten or more. Additional DNA sequences in this sample encode the identical CDR3. This rearrangement joins TRBV11-2 to TRBJ1-3; 7 bases line up with TRBD1. Germline loops: CDR1 SGHAT, CDR2 FQNNGV. V shed 0 bases and J 0 bases; nucleotides not matched to a gene: 5. CDR3 length: 17 residues. The CDR3: CASSLDLDRISGNTIYF. In nucleotides, the CDR3 is TGTGCCAGCAGCTTAGACCTGGACAGGATCTCTGGAAACACCATATATTTT. Combining the CDR3 with reference TRBV11-2 and TRBJ1-3 gives the whole variable domain EAGVAQSPRYKIIEKRQSVAFWCNPISGHATLYWYQQILGQGPKLLIQFQNNGVVDDSQLPKDRFSAERLKGVDSTLKIQPAKLEDSAVYLCASSLDLDRISGNTIYFGEGSWLTVV.

Many counts were recorded for this clone. The chain carries TRBV15 and TRBJ2-5; 8 bases match TRBD1. The germline gives CDR1 LNHNV, CDR2 YYDKDF (reference sequence). The CDR3 has 17 amino acids. The J segment lost 0 bases and the V segment lost 2 bases, leaving 8 bases of the junction unmatched. CDR3 in DNA: TGTGCCACCAGCAGATCGGGGACAGGTGGAAACCAAGAGACCCAGTACTTC. Protein: CATSRSGTGGNQETQYF.

This clone was counted ten times or more. The V gene is TRBV7-6, the J gene TRBJ2-3; TRBD2 matches 11 bases. V lost 4 bases and J lost 3; bases outside the gene matches: 3. Per germline, CDR1 SGHVS and CDR2 FNYEAQ. The CDR3 totals 15 residues. CDR3 sequence reads: CASSSRLAGTDTQYF. The CDR3 DNA reads TGTGCCAGCAGCTCCAGACTAGCGGGGACAGATACGCAGTATTTT.

This clone is medium-sized (0.01 to 0.1%) by share. The chain carries TRBV27 and TRBJ2-7; D remains unclear. Deletions cut 6 bases from V and 3 bases from J, with 9 bases between. This CDR3 comprises 12 residues. Per the germline V gene, CDR1 is MNHEY and CDR2 is SMNVEV (reference sequence). CDR3 in amino acids: CASRGPFYEQYF. The CDR3 DNA reads as TGTGCCAGCAGAGGCCCCTTCTACGAGCAGTACTTC.

This clone has more than one count but fewer than ten. The V call is TRBV6-2 or TRBV6-3, the J call TRBJ2-7; tentatively, D is TRBD2 (6 bases). Trimming pared 6 bases from V and 0 bases from J, leaving 15 bases between. The CDR3 is made up of 15 amino acids. Germline V gives CDR1 MNHEY, CDR2 SVGEGT. CDR3 sequence: CASRDVGLPSYEQYF. CDR3 nucleotide sequence: TGTGCCAGCAGGGACGTGGGACTGCCCTCCTACGAGCAGTACTTC.

As concerns this clone: One end of the junction does not line up with germline, which may come from a read error. The chain couples TRBV27 to TRBJ2-2; the D gene is possibly TRBD1 (6 bases). Germline V gene data show CDR1 as MNHEY and CDR2 as SMNVEV (reference sequence). The CDR3 length is 15 residues. CDR3 amino acids: CASTDRGILTWELFF. CDR3 coding DNA: TGTGCCAGCACCGATAGGGGGATTCTCACCTGGGAGCTGTTTTTT.

This clone was seen repeatedly, ten times or more. The chain carries TRBV20-1 and TRBJ2-1; 10 nucleotides match TRBD2. Per germline, CDR1 DFQATT and CDR2 SNEGSKA (reference sequence). V dropped 6 bases and J dropped 10; count of bases not matched to a gene: 21. The length of the CDR3 is 17 residues. CDR3 residues: CSASGLAGVGTSGEQFF. CDR3 coding DNA: TGCAGTGCGAGCGGCCTAGCGGGAGTGGGTACCTCGGGGGAGCAGTTCTTC.